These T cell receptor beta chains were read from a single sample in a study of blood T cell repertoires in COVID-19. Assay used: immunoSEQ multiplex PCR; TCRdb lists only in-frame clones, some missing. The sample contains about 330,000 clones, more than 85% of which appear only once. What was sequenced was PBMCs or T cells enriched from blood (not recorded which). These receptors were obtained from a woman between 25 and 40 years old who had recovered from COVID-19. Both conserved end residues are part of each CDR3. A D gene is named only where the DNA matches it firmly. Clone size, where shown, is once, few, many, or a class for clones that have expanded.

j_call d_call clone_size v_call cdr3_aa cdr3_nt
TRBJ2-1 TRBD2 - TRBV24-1 CATSDHGGAYNEQFF TGTGCCACCAGTGACCACGGGGGGGCTTACAATGAGCAGTTCTTC
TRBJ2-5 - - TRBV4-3 CASSQGGGRKETQYF TGCGCCAGCAGCCAAGGGGGGGGGCGGAAAGAGACCCAGTACTTC
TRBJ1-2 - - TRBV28 CASSLQLLPTAYGYTF TGTGCCAGCAGTTTACAACTCCTTCCGACAGCTTATGGCTACACCTTC
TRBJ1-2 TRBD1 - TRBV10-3 CAISERGQGNYGYTF TGTGCCATCAGTGAGAGGGGACAGGGCAACTATGGCTACACCTTC
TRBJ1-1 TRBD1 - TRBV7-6 CASSAGTGGMNTEAFF TGTGCCAGCAGCGCCGGGACAGGGGGAATGAACACTGAAGCTTTCTTT
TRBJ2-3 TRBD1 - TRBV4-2 CASSQAEGQGTDTQYF TGTGCCAGCAGCCAAGCGGAAGGACAGGGCACAGATACGCAGTATTTT
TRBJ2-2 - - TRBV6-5 CASREGLGGELFF TGTGCCAGTCGAGAGGGCTTAGGCGGGGAGCTGTTTTTT
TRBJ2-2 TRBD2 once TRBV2 CASSEGGDTGELFF TGTGCCAGCAGTGAGGGGGGGGACACCGGGGAGCTGTTTTTT
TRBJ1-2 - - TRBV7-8 CASSSRGRSYGYTF TGTGCCAGCAGCTCCAGGGGCAGAAGCTATGGCTACACCTTC
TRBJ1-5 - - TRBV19 CASSMSRASNQPQHF TGTGCCAGTAGTATGTCGAGGGCGAGCAATCAGCCCCAGCATTTT
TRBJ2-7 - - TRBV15 CATSSQGQEQYF TGTGCCACCAGCAGCCAGGGTCAAGAGCAGTACTTC
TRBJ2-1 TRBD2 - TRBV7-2 CASSLSSGSINEQFF TGTGCCAGCAGCCTATCTAGCGGGAGTATCAATGAGCAGTTCTTC
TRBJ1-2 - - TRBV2 CASSGGGYGYTF TGTGCCAGCAGTGGTGGGGGGTATGGCTACACCTTC
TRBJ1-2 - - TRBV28 CASSLMQNYGYTF TGTGCCAGCAGTTTAATGCAGAACTATGGCTACACCTTC
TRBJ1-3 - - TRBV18 CASSAPGIRNTIYF TGTGCCAGCTCAGCCCCGGGAATAAGAAACACCATATATTTT
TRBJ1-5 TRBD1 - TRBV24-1 CATSDATGGFQPQHF TGTGCCACCAGTGACGCTACAGGGGGCTTTCAGCCCCAGCATTTT